This TCR beta chain appears in the sequencing data of a study of response to subunit inactivated influenza vaccine. Study conclusions and caveats: The authors suggested that every seasonal influenza vaccination recruits few new T cells.

The CDR3 consists of 20 residues. Germline trimming cut 6 bases from V and 0 bases from J; bases unmatched to any gene: 20. TCRdb reanalysed the RT-PCR reads using MiXCR and keeps one entry per CDR3 protein. The table shows a few hundred thousand distinct CDR3 sequences, with 13% to 15% occurring only once. With respect to this clonotype: No antigen is known for it.

The genes are TRBV12-3 or TRBV12-4 and TRBJ2-1, with 7 bases aligning to TRBD1. The receptor was derived from a man aged 45-60 years who received an inactivated influenza vaccine. Sequencing used PBMCs from blood, obtained roughly 12 days after vaccination. Here the CDR3 reads CASRGTGASRLGSSYNEQFF. The CDR3 coding sequence is TGTGCCAGCAGGGGCACAGGGGCCTCCCGTCTTGGTAGCTCCTACAATGAGCAGTTCTTC.